This T cell receptor (beta chain) was identified during a study of control samples from healthy donors and cancer patients. The V gene end was trimmed by 3 bases and the J gene end by 8 bases; junction bases not matched to a gene: 5. Looked up from germline, CDR1 is PRHDT and CDR2 is FYEKMQ (reference sequence). The CDR3 runs 14 residues. This table comes from immunoSEQ multiplex PCR, and its TCRdb copy is limited to in-frame clones, with some not included. Of over 150,000 clones detected, 90% appear once; the ten largest clones hold just over 1.4%. The chain combines TRBV13 with TRBJ1-4; TRBD1 matches at 8 bases. The receptor was isolated from a woman in her fifties or sixties in good health. The sample consisted of blood. CDR3: CASSFRGRGEKLFF. In nucleotides, the CDR3 is TGTGCCAGCAGCTTCAGGGGGCGCGGAGAAAAACTGTTTTTT.